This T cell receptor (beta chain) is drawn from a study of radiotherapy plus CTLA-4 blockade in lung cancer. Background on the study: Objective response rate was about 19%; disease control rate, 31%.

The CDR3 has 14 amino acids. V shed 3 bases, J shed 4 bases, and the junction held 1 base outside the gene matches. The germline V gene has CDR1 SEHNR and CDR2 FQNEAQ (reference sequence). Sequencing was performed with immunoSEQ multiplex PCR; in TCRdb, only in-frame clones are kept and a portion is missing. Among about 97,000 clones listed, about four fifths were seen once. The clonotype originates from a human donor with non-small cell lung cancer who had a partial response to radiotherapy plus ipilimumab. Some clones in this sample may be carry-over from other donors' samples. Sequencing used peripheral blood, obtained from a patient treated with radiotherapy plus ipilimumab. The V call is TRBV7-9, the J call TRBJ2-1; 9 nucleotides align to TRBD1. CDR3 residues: CASSFGTGYNEQFF. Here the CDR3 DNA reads TGTGCCAGCAGCTTCGGGACAGGGTACAATGAGCAGTTCTTC.